These 9 T cell receptor beta chains were all obtained from the same sample, sequenced in a study of graft-versus-host responses after intestinal transplantation (dated by TCRdb to the early 2020s). The library came from the immunoSEQ multiplex PCR assay. TCRdb provides this immuneACCESS table in a form limited to in-frame rearrangements. Some clones are lacking; in checked studies, under half of them reflect an unresolved V gene, and why the rest are absent is not known. The sample table lists around 110,000 clones, roughly 86% of them with a count of one. Of the sample, over 0.6% falls within the top ten clones. Antigens of these TCRs are unknown. The label giving this sample's time point can be read as: cells obtained before transplantation from donor or recipient. Source: unstimulated CD4+ T cells sorted from spleen or lymph node cells, taken before transplant. The source of these receptors is a human donor who was the organ donor for an intestinal transplant.

The chain recombines TRBV19 with TRBJ1-1; TRBD1 matches 12 bases. Losses at the gene ends were 5 bases for V and 5 bases for J; bases not matched to a gene: 9. This CDR3 is 16 amino acids long. Germline loops: CDR1 LNHDA, CDR2 SQIVND (reference sequence). The CDR3 nucleotides read TGTGCCAGTAGTCACCGGGACAGGGGGCCGGGGACTGAAGCTTTCTTT. This encodes CASSHRDRGPGTEAFF.

This clone was recorded only once. The chain has TRBV5-1 and TRBJ2-1; D possibly corresponds to TRBD1 (5 bases). This CDR3 is built from 16 residues. The germline CDR1 and CDR2 sequences are SGHRS and YFSETQ. V lost 1 base, J lost 5 bases, and 16 bases lay in between. The CDR3 bases are TGCGCCAGCAGCTTGAACCCACCGGACATCAACAATGAGCAGTTCTTC. Amino acids: CASSLNPPDINNEQFF.

This clone turned up a few times. The sample carries other DNA sequences with the same CDR3. The chain couples TRBV5-1 to TRBJ2-1, with 10 bases lining up with TRBD2. CDR1 SGHRS and CDR2 YFSETQ come from the germline V gene. With V trimmed by 2 bases and J by 0 bases, 2 bases remained unmatched. The CDR3 has 16 amino acids. CDR3 region: CASSFSSGSSYNEQFF. CDR3 sequence (DNA): TGCGCCAGCAGCTTTTCTAGCGGGAGCTCCTACAATGAGCAGTTCTTC.

This clone was observed a single time. This rearrangement joins TRBV10-1 to TRBJ2-7; 13 bases fit TRBD2. After removal of 0 bases from V and 4 bases from J, the junction contained 3 bases not matched to a gene. The CDR3 has 16 amino acids. Germline CDR1 WNHNN, CDR2 SYGVQD (reference sequence). CDR3 in amino acids: CASSESGTSGMYEQYF. The CDR3 nucleotides read TGCGCCAGCAGTGAGTCGGGGACTAGCGGGATGTACGAGCAGTACTTC.

The chain links TRBV5-5 to TRBJ1-1; no clear D gene. Trimming left V 4 bases short and J 5 bases short, with 12 bases between. This CDR3 region has 13 residues. The germline V gene encodes CDR1 SGHKS and CDR2 YYEKEE (reference sequence). CDR3 nucleotides: TGTGCCAGCAGCCAAGATTTGTCGACTGAAGCTTTCTTT. Translation gives CASSQDLSTEAFF.

The chain links TRBV5-5 to TRBJ2-3; D possibly uses TRBD1 or TRBD2 (5 bases each). V lost 2 bases and J lost 1, with 14 bases in between. Germline-derived CDR1 and CDR2 are SGHKS and YYEKEE (reference sequence). This CDR3 comprises 16 residues. CDR3 protein: CASSFTTGAGTDTQYF. The CDR3 DNA reads as TGTGCCAGCAGCTTTACGACCGGGGCCGGCACAGATACGCAGTATTTT.

The CDR3 loop is CASSVASTGQEQFF. CDR3 nucleotides: TGTGCCAGCAGCGTAGCGTCTACGGGGCAAGAGCAGTTCTTC. The chain has TRBV9 and TRBJ2-1; D might be TRBD1 or TRBD2, each matching 5 bases. CDR1 is SGDLS, CDR2 YYNGEE, per germline. CDR3 length equals 14 residues. V lost 0 bases to trimming and J lost 10 bases, with 14 bases between them.

This chain links TRBV28 with TRBJ2-7; D is possibly TRBD1 (5 bases). Germline V lookup: CDR1 MDHEN, CDR2 SYDVKM. The CDR3 runs to 14 residues. The ends were cut back, 4 bases at V and 2 bases at J, with 12 bases in the middle. The CDR3 sequence: CASSSETETYEQYF. CDR3 in DNA: TGTGCCAGCAGTTCGGAGACAGAAACCTACGAGCAGTACTTC.

In this sample, this clone turned up once. This chain connects TRBV7-2 to TRBJ1-2; possibly TRBD1 for D (6 bases). Trimming took 5 bases from V and 10 from J, leaving 14 bases between them. From germline, CDR1 is SGHTA and CDR2 FQGNSA. The CDR3 loop spans 12 amino acids. This chain's CDR3 is CASSPQDRYYTF. The CDR3 region has the DNA TGTGCCAGCAGCCCCCAGGACAGATACTACACCTTC.